Shown below are 11 T cell receptor beta chains from a single sample sequenced in a study of regulatory T cells in long-lasting Graves disease. Sequencing libraries for TCR beta were prepared with iRepertoire HTBI primers and Arm-PCR of CDR3 regions. TCRdb processed the multiplex PCR reads anew with MiXCR; each CDR3 protein has one entry. The table lists 400,000 to 450,000 distinct CDR3 sequences, around 22% of them singletons, with roughly 30% in the top ten. Sample time point: persistent/refractory GD, antithyroid drugs over 5 years with positive TRAb. Generation of the TCR library employed RNA extracted from PBMCs. This specimen was peripheral blood mononuclear cells (PBMCs), taken when the disease was refractory, from a patient treated with antithyroid drugs. The receptors stem from a female donor with Graves disease.

This clonotype was seen a handful of times. The V call is TRBV5-1, the J call TRBJ1-3; D is unclear. The germline V gene has CDR1 SGHRS and CDR2 YFSETQ. V was shortened by 3 bases and J by 0 bases, with 7 bases between the two germline ends. The CDR3 length is 14 residues. The CDR3 here is CASSSESSGNTIYF. The CDR3 region has the DNA TGCGCCAGCAGCTCCGAAAGCTCTGGAAACACCATATATTTT.

This clonotype has more than one count but fewer than ten. The J gene is TRBJ2-7, the V gene TRBV29-1; the D gene is possibly TRBD2 (5 bases). V was shortened by 2 bases and J by 0 bases, with 8 bases between the two germline ends. The germline V gene encodes CDR1 SQVTM and CDR2 ANQGSEA. CDR3 length: 13 amino acids. DNA for the CDR3: TGCAGCGTTGAATTGGGGAGCTCCTACGAGCAGTACTTC. Its protein product is CSVELGSSYEQYF.

This chain joins TRBV11-2 and TRBJ2-2; 8 nucleotides match TRBD2. CDR3 length: 18 residues. Germline V lookup: CDR1 SGHAT, CDR2 FQNNGV. V lost 2 bases, J lost 7 bases, and 15 bases stayed unmatched. The CDR3: CASSLRSRAGAGYGELFF. The CDR3 DNA sequence: TGTGCCAGCAGCTTACGGTCACGAGCGGGAGCTGGTTACGGGGAGCTGTTTTTT.

This chain joins TRBV29-1 and TRBJ2-5; 10 bases align to TRBD1. The V gene end was trimmed by 0 bases and the J gene end by 0 bases; junction bases not matched to a gene: 4. The germline V gene has CDR1 SQVTM and CDR2 ANQGSEA. This CDR3 region has 16 residues. The CDR3 nucleotides read TGCAGCGTTGAAGACTGGGACAGGGGTCACCAAGAGACCCAGTACTTC. It specifies CSVEDWDRGHQETQYF. The variable domain in full, completed from reference TRBV29-1 and TRBJ2-5, reads SAVISQKPSRDICQRGTSLTIQCQVDSQVTMMFWYRQQPGQSLTLIATANQGSEATYESGFVIDKFPISRPNLTFSTLTVSNMSPEDSSIYLCSVEDWDRGHQETQYFGPGTRLLVL.

Turning to this clonotype: Here the CDR3 omits its conserved ending phenylalanine or tryptophan, so a read error is the likely source. The gene calls are TRBV6-5 and TRBJ1-1; unclear D gene. The V gene lost 0 bases and the J gene lost 2 bases, with 10 bases spanning the gap. The germline CDR1 and CDR2 sequences are MNHEY and SVGAGI. The CDR3 is 15 amino acids. For the CDR3, the DNA is TGTGCCAGCAGTTACTCAACAGCAGGAAACACTGAAGCTTTCTCT. Translating gives CASSYSTAGNTEAFS.

This clonotype occurred a few times. The chain carries TRBV6-5 and TRBJ1-3; TRBD1 matches 7 bases. Unmatched junction bases numbered 3, after V lost 0 bases and J lost 4 bases. The germline V gene has CDR1 MNHEY and CDR2 SVGAGI. The length of the CDR3 is 15 residues. This CDR3 is CASSYSYRGGNTIYF. In nucleotides, the CDR3 is TGTGCCAGCAGTTACTCGTACAGGGGAGGAAACACCATATATTTT.

This chain connects TRBV6-1 to TRBJ2-2, with D perhaps TRBD1 (6 bases). V was pared by 6 bases and J by 0 bases, with 14 bases between. The CDR3 runs 16 residues. Germline loops: CDR1 MNHNS, CDR2 SASEGT. The CDR3 region has the DNA TGTGCCAGCAGCGTCCTCAGGGGAGCGAACACCGGGGAGCTGTTTTTT. Translating it yields CASSVLRGANTGELFF.

This clonotype was seen many times. This sequence joins TRBV7-9 and TRBJ2-5, with 8 bases matching TRBD1. CDR1 is SEHNR and CDR2 is FQNEAQ in the germline V gene (reference sequence). The CDR3 spans 14 residues. J gave up 5 bases and V 5 bases, and 7 bases lay outside the gene matches. CDR3 nucleotides: TGTGCCAGCAGCCCCCGACAGGGGAAGGAGACCCAGTACTTC. Its translation is CASSPRQGKETQYF.

This clonotype has just a few counts. The chain combines TRBV6-5 with TRBJ2-7, with 9 positions matching TRBD1. V was pared by 0 bases and J by 4 bases, with 4 bases of the junction left unmatched. From germline, CDR1 is MNHEY and CDR2 SVGAGI. The length of the CDR3 is 15 residues. CDR3 DNA: TGTGCCAGCAGTTACTCTGACAGGGGGGGTTACGAGCAGTACTTC. Its protein is CASSYSDRGGYEQYF.

V usage is TRBV11-3 and J usage is TRBJ2-1; TRBD1 might be the D (5 bases). The V gene lost 1 base and the J gene lost 0 bases, with 7 bases spanning the gap. CDR3 length: 15 amino acids. Germline loops: CDR1 SGHNT, CDR2 YENEEA. CDR3 region: CASSLGQFSYNEQFF. For the CDR3, the DNA is TGTGCCAGCAGCTTAGGACAGTTCTCCTACAATGAGCAGTTCTTC.

This clonotype was seen a few times. V and J are TRBV2 and TRBJ2-7; D ambiguous. Germline V gene lookup returns CDR1 SNHLY and CDR2 FYNNEI. CDR3 length equals 12 residues. The V and J ends lost 2 bases and 2 bases respectively, with 4 bases between them. The CDR3 loop is CASSEMTYEQYF. CDR3 nucleotide sequence: TGTGCCAGCAGTGAAATGACCTACGAGCAGTACTTC. Full variable domain (missing parts from reference TRBV2 and TRBJ2-7): EPEVTQTPSHQVTQMGQEVILRCVPISNHLYFYWYRQILGQKVEFLVSFYNNEISEKSEIFDDQFSVERPDGSNFTLKIRSTKLEDSAMYFCASSEMTYEQYFGPGTRLTVT.